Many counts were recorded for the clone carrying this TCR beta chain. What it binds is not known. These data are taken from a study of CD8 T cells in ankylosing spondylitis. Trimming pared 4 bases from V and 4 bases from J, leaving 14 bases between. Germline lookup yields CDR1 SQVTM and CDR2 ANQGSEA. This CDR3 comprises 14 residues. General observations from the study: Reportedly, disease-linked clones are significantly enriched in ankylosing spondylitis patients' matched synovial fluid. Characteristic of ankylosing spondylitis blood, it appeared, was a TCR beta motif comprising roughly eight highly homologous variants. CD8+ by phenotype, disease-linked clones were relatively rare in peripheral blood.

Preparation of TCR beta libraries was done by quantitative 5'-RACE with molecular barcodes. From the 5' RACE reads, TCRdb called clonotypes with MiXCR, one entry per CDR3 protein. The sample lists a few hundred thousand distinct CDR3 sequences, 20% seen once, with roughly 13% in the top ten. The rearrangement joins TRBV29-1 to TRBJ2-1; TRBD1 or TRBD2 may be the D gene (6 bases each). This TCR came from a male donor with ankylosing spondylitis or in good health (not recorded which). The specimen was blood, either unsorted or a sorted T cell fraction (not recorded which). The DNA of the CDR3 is TGCAGCGTTGTGCGGCGGGACAAATACAATGAGCAGTTCTTC. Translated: CSVVRRDKYNEQFF.